Listed here are 5 T cell receptor beta chains from one sample, sequenced in a study of beta chain features in type 1 diabetes. Reverse transcription of all isolated RNA meant that expressed TCRB transcripts were sequenced. Measured with immunoSEQ multiplex PCR; TCRdb has only the in-frame clones, and not every one. The data show about 270,000 clones, less than 15% seen once. The sample was naive CD4+ T cells from blood. Receptors originate from a woman between 35 and 50 years old in good health.

This chain links TRBV27 with TRBJ1-1; D unclear. The CDR3 totals 13 residues. Trimming pared 4 bases from V and 5 bases from J, leaving 11 bases between. CDR1 and CDR2 (germline): MNHEY, SMNVEV (reference sequence). The CDR3 loop reads CASSWRGRTEAFF. CDR3 nucleotides: TGTGCCAGCAGTTGGCGGGGAAGGACTGAAGCTTTCTTT.

The chain employs TRBV7-2 and TRBJ2-1, with 12 bases aligning to TRBD2. CDR1 and CDR2 (germline): SGHTA, FQGNSA. CDR3 size: 15 residues. V dropped 5 bases and J dropped 15; count of bases not matched to a gene: 14. The CDR3, as DNA: TGTGCCAGCAGCCCAGCCGCCCGACTAGCGGGGGATGGGTTCTTC. Translation gives CASSPAARLAGDGFF.

Only a few counts were recorded for this clone. This chain links TRBV5-1 with TRBJ2-4, with D tentatively TRBD1 (6 bases). Germline CDR1 reads SGHRS; CDR2 reads YFSETQ. The CDR3 has 15 amino acids. Between the trimmed V and J ends, which lost 4 bases and 0 bases, there was a span of 11 bases. DNA for the CDR3: TGCGCCAGCAGCCGGACAGCACTAGCCAAAAACATTCAGTACTTC. Protein product: CASSRTALAKNIQYF.

The chain carries TRBV29-1 and TRBJ1-4, with D possibly being TRBD1 (5 bases). Per the germline V gene, CDR1 is SQVTM and CDR2 is ANQGSEA. Between the trimmed V and J ends, which lost 6 bases and 3 bases, there was a span of 8 bases. This CDR3 is built from 12 residues. DNA of the CDR3: TGCAGCGTGCGGGACCCTAATGAAAAACTGTTTTTT. This encodes CSVRDPNEKLFF.

This clone was seen a few times. V is TRBV7-8 and J is TRBJ2-7, with 7 positions matching TRBD2. V dropped 2 bases and J dropped 2; count of bases not matched to a gene: 12. The CDR3 runs 17 residues. Germline CDR1 and CDR2: SGHVS and FQNEAQ. The CDR3 protein is CASSLTAAGVKTYEQYF. The DNA for the CDR3 is TGTGCCAGCAGCTTAACGGCGGCGGGGGTTAAAACCTACGAGCAGTACTTC.